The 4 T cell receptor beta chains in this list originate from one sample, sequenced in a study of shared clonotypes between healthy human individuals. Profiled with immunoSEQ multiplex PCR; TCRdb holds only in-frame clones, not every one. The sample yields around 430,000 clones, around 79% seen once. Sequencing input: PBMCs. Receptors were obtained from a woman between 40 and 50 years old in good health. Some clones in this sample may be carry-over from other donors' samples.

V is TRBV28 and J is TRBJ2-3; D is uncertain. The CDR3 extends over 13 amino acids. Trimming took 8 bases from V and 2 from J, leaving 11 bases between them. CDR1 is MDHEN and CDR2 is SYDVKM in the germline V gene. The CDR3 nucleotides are TGTGCCAGCGCCCGACCTGCCACAGATACGCAGTATTTT. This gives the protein CASARPATDTQYF.

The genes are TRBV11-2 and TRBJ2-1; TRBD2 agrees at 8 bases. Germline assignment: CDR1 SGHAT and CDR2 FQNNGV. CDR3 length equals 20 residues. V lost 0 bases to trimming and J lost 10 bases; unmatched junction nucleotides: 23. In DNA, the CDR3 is TGTGCCAGCAGCTTAGATCTACAGCGGGAGCTTTTCACGGATAGGGAGGAGCAGTTCTTC. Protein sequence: CASSLDLQRELFTDREEQFF.

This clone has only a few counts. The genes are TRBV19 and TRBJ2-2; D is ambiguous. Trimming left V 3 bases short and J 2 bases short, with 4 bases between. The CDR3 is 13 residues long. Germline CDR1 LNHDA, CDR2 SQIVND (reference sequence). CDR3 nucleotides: TGTGCCAGTAGTATGCTTAACACCGGGGAGCTGTTTTTT. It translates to CASSMLNTGELFF.

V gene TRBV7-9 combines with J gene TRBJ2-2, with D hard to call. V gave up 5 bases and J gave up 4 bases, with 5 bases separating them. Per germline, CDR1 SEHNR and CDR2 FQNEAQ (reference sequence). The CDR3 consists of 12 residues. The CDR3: CASSALTGELFF. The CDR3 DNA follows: TGTGCCAGCAGCGCCCTCACCGGGGAGCTGTTTTTT.